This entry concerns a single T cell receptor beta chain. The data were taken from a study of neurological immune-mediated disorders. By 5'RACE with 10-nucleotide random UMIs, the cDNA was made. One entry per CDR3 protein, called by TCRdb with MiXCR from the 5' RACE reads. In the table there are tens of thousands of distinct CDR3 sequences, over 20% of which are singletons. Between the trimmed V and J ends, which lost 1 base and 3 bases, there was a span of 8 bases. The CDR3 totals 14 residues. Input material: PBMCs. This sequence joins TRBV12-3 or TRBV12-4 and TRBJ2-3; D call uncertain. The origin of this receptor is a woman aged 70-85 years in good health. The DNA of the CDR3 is TGTGCCAGCAGTTTAGACCCAGGAACAGATACGCAGTATTTT. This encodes CASSLDPGTDTQYF.